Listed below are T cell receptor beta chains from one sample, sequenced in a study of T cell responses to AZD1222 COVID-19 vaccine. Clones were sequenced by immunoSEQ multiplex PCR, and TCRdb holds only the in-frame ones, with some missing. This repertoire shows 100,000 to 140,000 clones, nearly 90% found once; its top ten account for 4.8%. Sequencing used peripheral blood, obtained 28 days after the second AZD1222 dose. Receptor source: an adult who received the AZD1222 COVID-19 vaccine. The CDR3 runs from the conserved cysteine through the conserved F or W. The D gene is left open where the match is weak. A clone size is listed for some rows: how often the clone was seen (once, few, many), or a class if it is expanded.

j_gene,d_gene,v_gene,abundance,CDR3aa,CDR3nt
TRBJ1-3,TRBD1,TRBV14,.,CASSYGTATRISGNTIYF,TGTGCCAGCAGCTACGGGACAGCCACAAGGATATCTGGAAACACCATATATTTT
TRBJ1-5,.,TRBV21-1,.,CASFPRDSNQPQHF,TGTGCCAGCTTCCCCAGGGATAGCAATCAGCCCCAGCATTTT
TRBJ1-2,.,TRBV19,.,CASSRGGSNYGYTF,TGTGCCAGTAGTCGAGGGGGTTCTAACTATGGCTACACCTTC
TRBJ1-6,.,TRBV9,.,CASSPHGGEGYSPLHF,TGTGCCAGCAGCCCCCACGGGGGGGAAGGTTATTCACCCCTCCACTTT
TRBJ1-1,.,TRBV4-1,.,CASSQDRPSNTEAFF,TGCGCCAGCAGCCAAGACCGCCCGTCGAACACTGAAGCTTTCTTT
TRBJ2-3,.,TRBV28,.,CASSFGSDTQYF,TGTGCCAGCAGTTTTGGGTCAGATACGCAGTATTTT
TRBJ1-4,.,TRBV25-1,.,CASSEYISGREKLFF,TGTGCCAGCAGTGAATATATTAGTGGTCGGGAAAAACTGTTTTTT
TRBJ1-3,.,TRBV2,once,CASSERQPGAGNTIYF,TGTGCCAGCAGTGAGCGGCAGCCCGGGGCCGGAAACACCATATATTTT
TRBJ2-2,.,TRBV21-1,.,CASSKPPNTGELFF,TGTGCCAGCAGCAAACCCCCGAACACCGGGGAGCTGTTTTTT
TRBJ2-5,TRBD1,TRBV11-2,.,CASSLGDRGWGETQYF,TGTGCCAGCAGCTTAGGGGACAGGGGTTGGGGAGAGACCCAGTACTTC
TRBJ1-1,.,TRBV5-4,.,CASSTGNTEAFF,TGTGCCAGCAGCACCGGGAACACTGAAGCTTTCTTT
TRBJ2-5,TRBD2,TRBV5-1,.,CASSLGGLGVQETQYF,TGCGCCAGCAGCTTGGGTGGACTAGGGGTCCAAGAGACCCAGTACTTC
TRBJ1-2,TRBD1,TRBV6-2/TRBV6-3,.,CASSRTGDFYGYTF,TGTGCCAGCAGCCGGACAGGGGACTTCTATGGCTACACCTTC
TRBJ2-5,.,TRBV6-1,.,CASSEGGAGETQYF,TGTGCCAGCAGTGAAGGGGGAGCAGGGGAGACCCAGTACTTC